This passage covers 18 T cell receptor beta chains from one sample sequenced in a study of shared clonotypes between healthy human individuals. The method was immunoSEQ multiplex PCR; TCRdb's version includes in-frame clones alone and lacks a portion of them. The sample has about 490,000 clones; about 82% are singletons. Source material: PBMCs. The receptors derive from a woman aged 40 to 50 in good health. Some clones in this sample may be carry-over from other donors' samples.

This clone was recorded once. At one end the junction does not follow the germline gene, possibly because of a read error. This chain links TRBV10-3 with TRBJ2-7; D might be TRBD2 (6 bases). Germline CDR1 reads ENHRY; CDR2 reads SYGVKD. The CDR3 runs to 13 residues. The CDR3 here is CAISARGSYEQHF. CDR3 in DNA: TGTGCCATCAGTGCGCGGGGATCCTACGAGCAGCACTTC.

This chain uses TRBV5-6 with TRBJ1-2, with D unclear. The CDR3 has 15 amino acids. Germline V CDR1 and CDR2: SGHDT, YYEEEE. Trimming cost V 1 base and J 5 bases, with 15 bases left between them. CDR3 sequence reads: CASSLTNAEKYGYTF. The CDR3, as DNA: TGTGCCAGCAGCTTGACCAACGCGGAGAAATATGGCTACACCTTC.

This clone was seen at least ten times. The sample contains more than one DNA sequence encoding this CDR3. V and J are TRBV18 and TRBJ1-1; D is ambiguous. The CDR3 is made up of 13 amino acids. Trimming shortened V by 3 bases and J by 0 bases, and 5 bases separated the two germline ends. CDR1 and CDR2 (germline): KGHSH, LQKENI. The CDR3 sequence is CASSPAVNTEAFF. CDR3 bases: TGTGCCAGCTCACCGGCGGTGAACACTGAAGCTTTCTTT.

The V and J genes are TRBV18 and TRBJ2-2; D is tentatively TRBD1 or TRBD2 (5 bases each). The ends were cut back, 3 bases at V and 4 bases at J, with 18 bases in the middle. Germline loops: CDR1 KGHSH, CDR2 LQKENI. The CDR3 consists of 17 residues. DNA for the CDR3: TGTGCCAGCTCACCTTGGGTCGGAAGGGACGGCACCGGGGAGCTGTTTTTT. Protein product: CASSPWVGRDGTGELFF.

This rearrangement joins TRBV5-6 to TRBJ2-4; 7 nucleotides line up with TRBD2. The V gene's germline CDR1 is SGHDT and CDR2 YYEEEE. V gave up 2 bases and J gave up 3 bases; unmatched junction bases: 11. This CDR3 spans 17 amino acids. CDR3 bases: TGTGCCAGCAGCTTCCTTAGCGGGCCAGGAGGCAAAAACATTCAGTACTTC. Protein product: CASSFLSGPGGKNIQYF.

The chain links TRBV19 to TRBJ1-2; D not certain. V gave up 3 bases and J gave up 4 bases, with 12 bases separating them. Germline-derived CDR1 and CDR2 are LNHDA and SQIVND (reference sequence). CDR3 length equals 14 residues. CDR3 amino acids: CASSMSLALYGYTF. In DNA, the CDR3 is TGTGCCAGTAGTATGAGCCTCGCGCTCTATGGCTACACCTTC.

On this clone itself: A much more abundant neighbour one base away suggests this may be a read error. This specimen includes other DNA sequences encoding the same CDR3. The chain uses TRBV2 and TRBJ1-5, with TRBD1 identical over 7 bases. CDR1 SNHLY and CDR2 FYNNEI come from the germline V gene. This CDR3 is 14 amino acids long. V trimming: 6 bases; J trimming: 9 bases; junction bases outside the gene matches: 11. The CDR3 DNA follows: TGTGCCAGCAGCGGACAGGCCGAATATGGGCCCCAGCATTTT. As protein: CASSGQAEYGPQHF.

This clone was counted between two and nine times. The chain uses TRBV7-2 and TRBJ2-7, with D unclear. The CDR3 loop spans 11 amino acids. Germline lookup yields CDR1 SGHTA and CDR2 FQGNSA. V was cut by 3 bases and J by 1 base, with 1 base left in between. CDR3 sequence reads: CASSFSYEQYF. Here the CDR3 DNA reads TGTGCCAGCAGCTTTTCCTACGAGCAGTACTTC.

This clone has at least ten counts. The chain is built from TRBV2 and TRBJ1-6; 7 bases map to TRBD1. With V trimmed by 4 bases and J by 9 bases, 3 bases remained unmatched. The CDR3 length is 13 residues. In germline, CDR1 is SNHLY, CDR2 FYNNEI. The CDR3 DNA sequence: TGTGCCAGCAGTGCTGACAGGGCTTCACCCCTCCACTTT. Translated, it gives CASSADRASPLHF.

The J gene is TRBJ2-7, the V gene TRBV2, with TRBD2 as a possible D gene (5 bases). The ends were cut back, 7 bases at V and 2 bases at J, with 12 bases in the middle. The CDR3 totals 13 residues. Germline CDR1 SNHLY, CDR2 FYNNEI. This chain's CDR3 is CASKMDSTYEQYF. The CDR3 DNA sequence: TGTGCCAGCAAAATGGACTCAACCTACGAGCAGTACTTC.

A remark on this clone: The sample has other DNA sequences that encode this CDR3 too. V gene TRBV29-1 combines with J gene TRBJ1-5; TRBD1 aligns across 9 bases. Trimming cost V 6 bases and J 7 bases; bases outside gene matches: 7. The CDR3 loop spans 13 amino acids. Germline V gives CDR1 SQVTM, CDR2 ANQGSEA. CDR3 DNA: TGCAGCGTGGGACAGGGTGTCGGACAGCCCCAGCATTTT. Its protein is CSVGQGVGQPQHF.

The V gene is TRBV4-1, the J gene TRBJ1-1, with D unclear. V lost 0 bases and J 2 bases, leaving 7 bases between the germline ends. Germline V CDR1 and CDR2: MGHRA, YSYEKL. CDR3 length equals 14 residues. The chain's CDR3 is CASSQEISNTEAFF. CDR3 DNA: TGCGCCAGCAGCCAAGAAATTTCTAACACTGAAGCTTTCTTT.

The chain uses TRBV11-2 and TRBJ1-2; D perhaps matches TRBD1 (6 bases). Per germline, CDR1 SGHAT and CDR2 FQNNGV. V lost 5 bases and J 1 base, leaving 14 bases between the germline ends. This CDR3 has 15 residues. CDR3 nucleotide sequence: TGTGCCAGCAGCCCATTACAGGGCGGTAACTATGGCTACACCTTC. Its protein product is CASSPLQGGNYGYTF.

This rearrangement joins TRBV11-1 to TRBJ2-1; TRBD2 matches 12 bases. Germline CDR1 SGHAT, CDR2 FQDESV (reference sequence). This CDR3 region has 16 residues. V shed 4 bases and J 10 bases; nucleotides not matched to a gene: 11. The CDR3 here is CASSSTAASGRGEQFF. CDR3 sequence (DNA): TGTGCCAGCAGCTCCACTGCGGCTAGCGGGAGGGGAGAGCAGTTCTTC.

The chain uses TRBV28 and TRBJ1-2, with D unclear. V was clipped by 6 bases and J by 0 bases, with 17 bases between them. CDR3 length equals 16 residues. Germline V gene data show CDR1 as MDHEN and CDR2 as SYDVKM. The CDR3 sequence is CASSPLGGEANYGYTF. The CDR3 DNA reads TGTGCCAGCAGCCCGCTAGGTGGCGAGGCTAACTATGGCTACACCTTC.

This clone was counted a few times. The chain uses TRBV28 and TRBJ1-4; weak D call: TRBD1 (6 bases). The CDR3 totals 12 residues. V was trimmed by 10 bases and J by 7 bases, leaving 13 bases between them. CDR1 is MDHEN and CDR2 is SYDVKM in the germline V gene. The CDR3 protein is CAIGTQGEKLFF. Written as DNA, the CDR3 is TGTGCCATCGGGACACAAGGTGAAAAACTGTTTTTT.

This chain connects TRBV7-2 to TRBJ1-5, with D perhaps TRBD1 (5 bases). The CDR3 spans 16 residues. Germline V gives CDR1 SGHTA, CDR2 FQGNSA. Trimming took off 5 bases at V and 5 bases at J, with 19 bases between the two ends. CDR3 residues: CASSAHGAGSDQPQHF. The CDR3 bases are TGTGCCAGCAGCGCCCACGGGGCCGGGTCCGATCAGCCCCAGCATTTT.

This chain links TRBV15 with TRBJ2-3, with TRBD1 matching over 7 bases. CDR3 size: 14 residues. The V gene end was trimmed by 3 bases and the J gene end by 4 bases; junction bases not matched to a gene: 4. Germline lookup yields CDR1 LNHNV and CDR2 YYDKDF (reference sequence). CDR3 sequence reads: CATSSTQGADTQYF. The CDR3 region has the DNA TGTGCCACCAGCAGTACCCAGGGGGCAGATACGCAGTATTTT.